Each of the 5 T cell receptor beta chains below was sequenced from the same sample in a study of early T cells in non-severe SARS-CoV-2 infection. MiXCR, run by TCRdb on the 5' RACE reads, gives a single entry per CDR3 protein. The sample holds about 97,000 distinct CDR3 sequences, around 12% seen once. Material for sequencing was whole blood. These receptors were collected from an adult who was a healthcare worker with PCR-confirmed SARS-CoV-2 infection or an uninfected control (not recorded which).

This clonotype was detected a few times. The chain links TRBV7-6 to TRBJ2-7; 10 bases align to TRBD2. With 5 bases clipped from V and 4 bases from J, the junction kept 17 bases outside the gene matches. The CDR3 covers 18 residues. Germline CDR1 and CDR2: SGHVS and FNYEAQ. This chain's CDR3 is CASSRDISPSGRGYEQYF. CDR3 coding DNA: TGTGCCAGCAGCAGAGACATCTCCCCTAGCGGGAGAGGGTACGAGCAGTACTTC.

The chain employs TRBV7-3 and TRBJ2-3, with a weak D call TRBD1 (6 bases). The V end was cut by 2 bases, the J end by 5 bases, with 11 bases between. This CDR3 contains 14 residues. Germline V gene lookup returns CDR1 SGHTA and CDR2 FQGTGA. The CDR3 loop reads CASSLGWGQDTQYF. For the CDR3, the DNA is TGTGCCAGCAGCTTAGGCTGGGGGCAAGATACGCAGTATTTT.

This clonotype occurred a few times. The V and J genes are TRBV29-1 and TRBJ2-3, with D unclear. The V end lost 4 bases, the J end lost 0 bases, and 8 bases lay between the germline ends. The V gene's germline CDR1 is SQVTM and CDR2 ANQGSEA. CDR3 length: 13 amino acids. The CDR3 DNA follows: TGCAGCGTTGTTCCAGGTAGCACAGATACGCAGTATTTT. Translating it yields CSVVPGSTDTQYF.

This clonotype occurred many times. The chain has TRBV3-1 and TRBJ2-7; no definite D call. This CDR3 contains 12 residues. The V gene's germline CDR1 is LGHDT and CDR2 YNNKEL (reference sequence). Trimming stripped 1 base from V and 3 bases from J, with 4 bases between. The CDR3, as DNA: TGTGCCAGCAGCCAAGGATACTACGAGCAGTACTTC. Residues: CASSQGYYEQYF.

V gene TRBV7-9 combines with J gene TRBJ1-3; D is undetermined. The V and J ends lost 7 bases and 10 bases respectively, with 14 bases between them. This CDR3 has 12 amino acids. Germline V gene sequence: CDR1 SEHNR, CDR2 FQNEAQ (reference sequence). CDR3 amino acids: CASKGFGSTIYF. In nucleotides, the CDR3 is TGTGCCAGCAAAGGGTTTGGTTCAACCATATATTTT.